The entry below gives a single TCR beta chain sequence along with its context. Antigen specificity is unknown. The sample is drawn from a study of T cell responses to AZD1222 COVID-19 vaccine. Clones were sequenced by immunoSEQ multiplex PCR, and TCRdb holds only the in-frame ones, with some missing. The table includes tens of thousands of clones, 81% detected once. Overall study findings and caveats: No repertoire was sampled before or during the peak T cell response, only after it. Possibly, clonal diversity was underestimated; donors were largely white British and included more females. CD4 TCRs linked to vaccination spanned spike, dominating at 160-218 and 743-854.

The origin of this receptor is an adult who received the AZD1222 COVID-19 vaccine. The sequences come from peripheral blood, collected 28 days after the second AZD1222 dose.

CDR3 residues: CASSLQASGTNYEQFF. CDR3 DNA: TGTGCCAGCAGCTTACAGGCTAGCGGGACGAACTATGAGCAGTTCTTC. This chain links TRBV7-6 with TRBJ2-1, with TRBD2 identical over 9 bases. The germline V gene has CDR1 SGHVS and CDR2 FNYEAQ. The length of the CDR3 is 16 residues. V trimming: 2 bases; J trimming: 8 bases; junction bases outside the gene matches: 10.